Listed here are 2 T cell receptor beta chains from one sample, sequenced in a study of shared clonotypes between healthy human individuals. Sequenced by immunoSEQ multiplex PCR; TCRdb stores in-frame clones only, minus some. The sample shows more than 2 million clones, roughly 94% of them seen only once. Sequencing used naive CD4+ T cells sorted from blood. Subset indicated: CD45RA+ positively selected. The origin of the receptors is a young man in good health.

The gene calls are TRBV6-6 and TRBJ2-7; 8 positions agree with TRBD2. The J segment lost 2 bases and the V segment lost 6 bases, leaving 9 bases of the junction unmatched. The CDR3 spans 15 residues. The germline gives CDR1 MNHNY, CDR2 SVGAGI (reference sequence). CDR3 amino acids: CASSLEIAGTYEQYF. CDR3 nucleotides: TGTGCCAGCAGCCTCGAAATAGCGGGGACCTACGAGCAGTACTTC.

V gene TRBV9 combines with J gene TRBJ2-5, with 8 bases that match TRBD2. The V gene end was trimmed by 7 bases and the J gene end by 7 bases; junction bases not matched to a gene: 12. The CDR3 totals 14 residues. Germline loops: CDR1 SGDLS, CDR2 YYNGEE. The DNA of the CDR3 is TGTGCCAGCGGACTAGCCGAAGTACAGGGGACCCAGTACTTC. Its protein product is CASGLAEVQGTQYF.